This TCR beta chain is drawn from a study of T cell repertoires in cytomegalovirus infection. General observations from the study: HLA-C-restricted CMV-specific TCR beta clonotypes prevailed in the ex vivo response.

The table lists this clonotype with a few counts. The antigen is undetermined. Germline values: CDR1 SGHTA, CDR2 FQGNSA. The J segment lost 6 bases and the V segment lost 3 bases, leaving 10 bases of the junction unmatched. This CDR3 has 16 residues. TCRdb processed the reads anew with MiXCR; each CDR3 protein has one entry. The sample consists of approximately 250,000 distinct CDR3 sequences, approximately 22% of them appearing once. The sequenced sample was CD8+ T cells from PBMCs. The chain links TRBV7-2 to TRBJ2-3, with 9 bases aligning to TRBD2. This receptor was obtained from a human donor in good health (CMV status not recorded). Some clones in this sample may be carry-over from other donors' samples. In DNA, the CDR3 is TGTGCCAGCAGCTTGGCGGGGGGGCTAGGGGTCGATACGCAGTATTTT. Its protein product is CASSLAGGLGVDTQYF.